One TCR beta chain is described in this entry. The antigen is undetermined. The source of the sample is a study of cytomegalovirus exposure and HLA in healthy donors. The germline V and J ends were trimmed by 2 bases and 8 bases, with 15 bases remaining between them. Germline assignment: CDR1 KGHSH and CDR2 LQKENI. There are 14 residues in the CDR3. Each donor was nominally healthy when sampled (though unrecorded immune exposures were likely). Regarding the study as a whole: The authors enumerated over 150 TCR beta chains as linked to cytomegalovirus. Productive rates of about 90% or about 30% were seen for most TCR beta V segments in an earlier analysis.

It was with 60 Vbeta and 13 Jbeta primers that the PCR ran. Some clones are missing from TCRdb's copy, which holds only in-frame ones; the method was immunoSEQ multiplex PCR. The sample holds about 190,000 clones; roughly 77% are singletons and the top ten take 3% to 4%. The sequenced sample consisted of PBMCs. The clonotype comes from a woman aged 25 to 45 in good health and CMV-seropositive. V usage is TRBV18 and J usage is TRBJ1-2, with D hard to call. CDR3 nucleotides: TGTGCCAGCTCACCAACGGAGGTAGCCGTCGGCTACACCTTC. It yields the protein CASSPTEVAVGYTF.